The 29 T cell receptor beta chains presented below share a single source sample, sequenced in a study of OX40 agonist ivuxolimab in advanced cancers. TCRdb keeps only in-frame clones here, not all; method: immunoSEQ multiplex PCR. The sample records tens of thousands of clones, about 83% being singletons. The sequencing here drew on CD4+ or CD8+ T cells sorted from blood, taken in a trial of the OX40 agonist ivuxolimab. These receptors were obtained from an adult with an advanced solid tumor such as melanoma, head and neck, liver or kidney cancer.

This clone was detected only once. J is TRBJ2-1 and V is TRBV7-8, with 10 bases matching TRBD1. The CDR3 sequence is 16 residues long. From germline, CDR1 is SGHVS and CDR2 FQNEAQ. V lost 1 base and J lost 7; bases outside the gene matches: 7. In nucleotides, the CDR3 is TGTGCCAGCAGCTTAGGGATCGGACAGGGGGGGAATGAGCAGTTCTTC. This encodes CASSLGIGQGGNEQFF.

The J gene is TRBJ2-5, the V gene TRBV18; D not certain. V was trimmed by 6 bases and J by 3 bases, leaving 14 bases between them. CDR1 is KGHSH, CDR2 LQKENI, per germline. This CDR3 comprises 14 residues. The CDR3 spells CASSPMSGKETQYF. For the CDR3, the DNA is TGTGCCAGCTCCCCGATGTCCGGTAAAGAGACCCAGTACTTC.

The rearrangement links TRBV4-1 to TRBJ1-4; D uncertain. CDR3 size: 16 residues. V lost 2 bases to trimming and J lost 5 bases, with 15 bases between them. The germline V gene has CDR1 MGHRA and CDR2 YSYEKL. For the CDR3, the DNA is TGCGCCAGCAGCCAAATCATGGCAGTCGCAAATGAAAAACTGTTTTTT. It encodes CASSQIMAVANEKLFF.

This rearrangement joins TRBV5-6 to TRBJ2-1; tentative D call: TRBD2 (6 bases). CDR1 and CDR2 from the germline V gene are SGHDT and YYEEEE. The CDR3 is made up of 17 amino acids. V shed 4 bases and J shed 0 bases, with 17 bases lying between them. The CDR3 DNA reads TGTGCCAGCAGCCTCGGTCAGGGAGGAACCTCCTACAATGAGCAGTTCTTC. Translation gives CASSLGQGGTSYNEQFF.

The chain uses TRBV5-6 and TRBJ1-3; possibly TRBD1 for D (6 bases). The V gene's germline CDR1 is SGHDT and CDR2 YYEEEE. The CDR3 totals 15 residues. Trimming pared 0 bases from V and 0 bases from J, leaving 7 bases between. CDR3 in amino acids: CASSLAQGSGNTIYF. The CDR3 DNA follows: TGTGCCAGCAGCTTGGCACAGGGCTCTGGAAACACCATATATTTT.

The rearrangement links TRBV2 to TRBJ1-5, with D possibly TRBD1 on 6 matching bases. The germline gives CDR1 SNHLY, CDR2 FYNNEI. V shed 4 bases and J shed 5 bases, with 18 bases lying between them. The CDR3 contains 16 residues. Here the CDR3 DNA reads TGTGCCAGCAGTGTCGGGGTTCGGGGGGCTGATCAGCCCCAGCATTTT. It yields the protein CASSVGVRGADQPQHF.

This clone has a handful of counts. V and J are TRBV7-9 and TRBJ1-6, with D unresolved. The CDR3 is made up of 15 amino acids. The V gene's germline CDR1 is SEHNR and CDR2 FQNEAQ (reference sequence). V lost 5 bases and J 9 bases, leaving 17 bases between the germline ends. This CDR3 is CASSPSRFGVSPLHF. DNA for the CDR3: TGTGCCAGCAGCCCCTCAAGGTTCGGGGTTTCACCCCTCCACTTT.

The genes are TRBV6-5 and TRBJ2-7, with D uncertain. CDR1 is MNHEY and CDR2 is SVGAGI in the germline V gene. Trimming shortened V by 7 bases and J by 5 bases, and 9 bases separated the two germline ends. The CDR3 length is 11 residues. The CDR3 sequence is CASKKTHEQYF. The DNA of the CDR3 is TGTGCCAGCAAGAAAACCCACGAGCAGTACTTC.

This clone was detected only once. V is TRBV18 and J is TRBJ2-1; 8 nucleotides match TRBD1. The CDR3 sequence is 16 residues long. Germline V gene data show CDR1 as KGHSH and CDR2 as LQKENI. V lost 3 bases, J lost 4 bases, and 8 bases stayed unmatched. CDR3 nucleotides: TGTGCCAGCTCACCTCCAGGGGGCGCGGGATACAATGAGCAGTTCTTC. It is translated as CASSPPGGAGYNEQFF.

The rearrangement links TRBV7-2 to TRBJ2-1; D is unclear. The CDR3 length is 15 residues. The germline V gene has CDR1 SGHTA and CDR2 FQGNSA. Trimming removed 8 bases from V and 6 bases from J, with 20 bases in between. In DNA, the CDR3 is TGTGCCAGCGTTCTCGCTGGTTGGGCCAGCAATGAGCAGTTCTTC. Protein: CASVLAGWASNEQFF.

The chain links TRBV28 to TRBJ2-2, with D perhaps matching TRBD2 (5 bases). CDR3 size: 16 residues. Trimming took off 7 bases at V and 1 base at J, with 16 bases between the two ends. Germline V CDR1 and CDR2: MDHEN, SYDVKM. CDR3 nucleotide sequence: TGTGCCAGCACCCTCGGGAAGGTTTTGAACACCGGGGAGCTGTTTTTT. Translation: CASTLGKVLNTGELFF.

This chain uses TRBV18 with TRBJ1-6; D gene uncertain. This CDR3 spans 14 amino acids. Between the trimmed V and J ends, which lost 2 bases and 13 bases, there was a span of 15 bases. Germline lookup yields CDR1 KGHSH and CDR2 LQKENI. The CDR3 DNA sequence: TGTGCCAGCTCACCAAGCGGTATGCCCTCGCCCCTCCACTTT. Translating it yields CASSPSGMPSPLHF.

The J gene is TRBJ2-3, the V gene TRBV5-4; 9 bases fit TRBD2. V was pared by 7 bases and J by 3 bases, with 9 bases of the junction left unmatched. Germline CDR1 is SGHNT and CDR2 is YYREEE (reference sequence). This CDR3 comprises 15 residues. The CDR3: CASGTGGGATDTQYF. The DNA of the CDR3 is TGTGCCAGCGGTACCGGCGGGGGGGCTACAGATACGCAGTATTTT.

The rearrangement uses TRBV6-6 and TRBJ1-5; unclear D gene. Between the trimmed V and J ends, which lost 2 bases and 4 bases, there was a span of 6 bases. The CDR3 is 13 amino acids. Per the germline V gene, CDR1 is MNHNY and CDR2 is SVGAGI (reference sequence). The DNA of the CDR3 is TGTGCCAGCAGTTACAGGGTAAATCAGCCCCAGCATTTT. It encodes CASSYRVNQPQHF.

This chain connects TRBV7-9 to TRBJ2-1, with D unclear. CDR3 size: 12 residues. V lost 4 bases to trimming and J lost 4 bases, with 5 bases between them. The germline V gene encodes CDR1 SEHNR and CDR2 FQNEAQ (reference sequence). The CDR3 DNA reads TGTGCCAGCAGCTCTATTTACAATGAGCAGTTCTTC. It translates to CASSSIYNEQFF.

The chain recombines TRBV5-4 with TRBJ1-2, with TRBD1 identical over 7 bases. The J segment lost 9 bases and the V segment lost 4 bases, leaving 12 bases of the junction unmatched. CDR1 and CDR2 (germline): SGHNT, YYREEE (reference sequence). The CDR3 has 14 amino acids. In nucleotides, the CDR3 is TGTGCCAGCAGCATGACAGGGCAGCTATCCAGCTACACCTTC. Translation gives CASSMTGQLSSYTF.

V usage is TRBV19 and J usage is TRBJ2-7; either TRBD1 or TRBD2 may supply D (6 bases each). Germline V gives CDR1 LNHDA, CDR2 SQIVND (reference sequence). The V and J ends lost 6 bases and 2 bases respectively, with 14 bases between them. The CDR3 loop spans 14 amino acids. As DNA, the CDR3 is TGTGCCAGTAGCGTTATTAGGGGGGCCTACGAGCAGTACTTC. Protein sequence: CASSVIRGAYEQYF.

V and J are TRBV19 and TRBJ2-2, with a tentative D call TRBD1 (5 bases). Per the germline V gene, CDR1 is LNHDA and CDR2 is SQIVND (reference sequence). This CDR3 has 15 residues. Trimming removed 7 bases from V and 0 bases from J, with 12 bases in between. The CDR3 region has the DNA TGTGCCAGTACTATCAGGGCCGCGAACACCGGGGAGCTGTTTTTT. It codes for CASTIRAANTGELFF.

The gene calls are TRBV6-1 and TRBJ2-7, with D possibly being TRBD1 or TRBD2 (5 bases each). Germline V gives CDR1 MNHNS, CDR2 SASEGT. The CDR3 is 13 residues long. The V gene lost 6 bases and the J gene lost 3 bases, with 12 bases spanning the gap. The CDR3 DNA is TGTGCCAGCAGCCCAGGGAGCTTCTACGAGCAGTACTTC. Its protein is CASSPGSFYEQYF.

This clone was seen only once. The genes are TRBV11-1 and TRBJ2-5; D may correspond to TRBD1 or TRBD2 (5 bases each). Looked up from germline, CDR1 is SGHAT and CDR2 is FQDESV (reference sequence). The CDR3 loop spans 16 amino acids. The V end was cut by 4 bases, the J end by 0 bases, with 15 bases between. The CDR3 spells CASSWGFQAYQETQYF. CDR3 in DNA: TGTGCCAGCAGCTGGGGGTTCCAGGCGTACCAAGAGACCCAGTACTTC.

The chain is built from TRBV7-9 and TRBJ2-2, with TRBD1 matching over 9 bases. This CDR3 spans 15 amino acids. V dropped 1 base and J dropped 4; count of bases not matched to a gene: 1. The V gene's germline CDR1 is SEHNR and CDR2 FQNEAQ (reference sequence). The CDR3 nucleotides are TGTGCCAGCAGCTTAGACAGGGGGCTCACCGGGGAGCTGTTTTTT. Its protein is CASSLDRGLTGELFF. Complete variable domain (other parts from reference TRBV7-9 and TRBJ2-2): DTGVSQNPRHKITKRGQNVTFRCDPISEHNRLYWYRQTLGQGPEFLTYFQNEAQLEKSRLLSDRFSAERPKGSFSTLEIQRTEQGDSAMYLCASSLDRGLTGELFFGEGSRLTVL.

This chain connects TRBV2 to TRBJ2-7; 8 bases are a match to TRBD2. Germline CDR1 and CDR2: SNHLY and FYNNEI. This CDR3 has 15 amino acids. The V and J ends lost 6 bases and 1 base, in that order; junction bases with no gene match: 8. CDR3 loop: CASSLSGGPSYEQYF. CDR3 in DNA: TGTGCCAGCAGCCTAAGCGGGGGTCCTTCCTACGAGCAGTACTTC.

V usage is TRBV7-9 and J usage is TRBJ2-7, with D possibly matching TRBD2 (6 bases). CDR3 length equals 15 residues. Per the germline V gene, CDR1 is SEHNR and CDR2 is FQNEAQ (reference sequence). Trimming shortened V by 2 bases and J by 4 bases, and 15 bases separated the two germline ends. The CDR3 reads CASSLYGGDNYEQYF. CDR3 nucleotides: TGTGCCAGCAGCTTATACGGGGGAGACAATTACGAGCAGTACTTC.

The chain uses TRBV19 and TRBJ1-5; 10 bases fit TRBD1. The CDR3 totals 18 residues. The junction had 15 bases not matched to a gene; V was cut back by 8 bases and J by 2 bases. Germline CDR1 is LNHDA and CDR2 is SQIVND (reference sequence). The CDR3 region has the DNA TGTGCCAGTGTAAGGGGCCGGGACAGGGGATCTGGCAATCAGCCCCAGCATTTT. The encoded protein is CASVRGRDRGSGNQPQHF.

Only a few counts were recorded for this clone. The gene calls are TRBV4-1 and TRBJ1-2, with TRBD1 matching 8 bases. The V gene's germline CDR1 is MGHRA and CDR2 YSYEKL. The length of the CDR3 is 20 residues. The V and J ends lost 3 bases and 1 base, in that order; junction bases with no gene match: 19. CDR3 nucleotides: TGCGCCAGCAGCCAGGCCGGGACAGGACAACTAGGAGGGGTTAACTATGGCTACACCTTC. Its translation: CASSQAGTGQLGGVNYGYTF.

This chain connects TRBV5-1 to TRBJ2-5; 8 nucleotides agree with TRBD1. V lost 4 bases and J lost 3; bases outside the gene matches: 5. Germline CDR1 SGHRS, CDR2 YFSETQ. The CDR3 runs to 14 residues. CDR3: CASSRGQEKETQYF. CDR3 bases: TGCGCCAGCAGCCGGGGACAGGAAAAAGAGACCCAGTACTTC. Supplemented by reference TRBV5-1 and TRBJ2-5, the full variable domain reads KAGVTQTPRYLIKTRGQQVTLSCSPISGHRSVSWYQQTPGQGLQFLFEYFSETQRNKGNFPGRFSGRQFSNSRSEMNVSTLELGDSALYLCASSRGQEKETQYFGPGTRLLVL.

Here the CDR3 reads CASSLAITYEQYF. The CDR3 DNA is TGTGCCAGCAGCTTGGCTATTACCTACGAGCAGTACTTC. The chain links TRBV11-1 to TRBJ2-7, with D uncertain. Germline V gene sequence: CDR1 SGHAT, CDR2 FQDESV (reference sequence). The germline V and J ends were trimmed by 3 bases and 2 bases, with 8 bases remaining between them. The CDR3 has 13 residues. Filled out from reference TRBV11-1 and TRBJ2-7, the complete variable domain reads EAEVAQSPRYKITEKSQAVAFWCDPISGHATLYWYRQILGQGPELLVQFQDESVVDDSQLPKDRFSAERLKGVDSTLKIQPAELGDSAMYLCASSLAITYEQYFGPGTRLTVT.

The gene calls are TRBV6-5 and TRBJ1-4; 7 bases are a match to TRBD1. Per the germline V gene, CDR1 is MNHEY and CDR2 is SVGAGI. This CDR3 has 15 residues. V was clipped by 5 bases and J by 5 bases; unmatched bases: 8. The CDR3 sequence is CASSRTGTRNEKLFF. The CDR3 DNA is TGTGCCAGCAGTCGGACAGGAACAAGAAATGAAAAACTGTTTTTT.

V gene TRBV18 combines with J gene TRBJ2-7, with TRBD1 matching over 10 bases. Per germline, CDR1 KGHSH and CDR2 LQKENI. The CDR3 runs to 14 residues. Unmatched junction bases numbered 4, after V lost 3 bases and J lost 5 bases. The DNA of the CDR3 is TGTGCCAGCTCACCTGGGACAGGGGACCACGAGCAGTACTTC. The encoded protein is CASSPGTGDHEQYF.